The rows below give T cell receptor beta chains drawn from one sample of a study of metastatic and nonmetastatic thyroid tumors. With MiXCR, TCRdb called clones anew from the PCR reads. The table includes tens of thousands of clones, 16% detected once. Source material: blood. Receptors were obtained from a female donor with papillary thyroid cancer or a benign thyroid nodule (not recorded which). Some clones in this sample may be carry-over from other donors' samples. The CDR3 runs from the conserved cysteine through the conserved F or W. A D gene is named only where the DNA matches it firmly. Size values are once, few and many counts, or a class for expanded clones, and some rows have none.

CASSLSWGNEQFF	TGTGCCAGCAGCTTATCATGGGGCAATGAGCAGTTCTTC	NA	TRBV7-2	13	NA	TRBJ2-1
CSARDQGGGPVEQYF	TGCAGTGCTAGAGATCAAGGGGGGGGTCCCGTCGAGCAGTACTTC	NA	TRBV20-1	15	few	TRBJ2-7
CSVPGAKTQYF	TGCAGCGTCCCTGGGGCCAAGACCCAGTACTTC	NA	TRBV29-1	11	NA	TRBJ2-5
CASSSRPGGGTDTQYF	TGTGCCAGCAGCTCTAGACCGGGAGGCGGCACAGATACGCAGTATTTT	TRBD2	TRBV2	16	many	TRBJ2-3
CASSSTDTGELFF	TGTGCCAGCAGTTCAACGGACACCGGGGAGCTGTTTTTT	NA	TRBV12-3/TRBV12-4	13	medium-sized	TRBJ2-2
CASSVGTGGTQYF	TGTGCCAGCAGCGTAGGGACAGGCGGGACGCAGTATTTT	TRBD1	TRBV9	13	many	TRBJ2-3
CASSYLGLSGNTIYF	TGTGCCAGCAGTTATTTGGGGTTGTCAGGAAACACCATATATTTT	NA	TRBV6-5	15	NA	TRBJ1-3
CASSAGVPYDEIF	TGTGCCAGCAGCGCTGGGGTCCCCTACGATGAGATCTTC	NA	TRBV6-1	13	NA	TRBJ2-7
CASSLDDYGYTF	TGTGCCAGCAGCCTTGATGACTATGGCTACACCTTC	NA	TRBV7-9	12	many	TRBJ1-2
CASSLTGSHEQYF	TGCGCCAGCAGCTTAACAGGGTCCCACGAGCAGTACTTC	NA	TRBV5-1	13	NA	TRBJ2-7
CASGVGAETNEKLFF	TGTGCCAGCGGGGTTGGGGCCGAAACAAATGAAAAACTGTTTTTT	NA	TRBV2	15	many	TRBJ1-4
CASRKREGLETQYF	TGTGCCAGTAGAAAGCGGGAGGGCCTGGAGACCCAGTACTTC	TRBD2	TRBV19	14	many	TRBJ2-5
CASSLGTESYIQYF	TGTGCCAGCAGCTTAGGGACGGAAAGTTACATTCAGTACTTC	NA	TRBV5-5	14	few	TRBJ2-4
CASSRGRAGYTF	TGTGCCAGCAGTAGGGGCCGGGCTGGCTACACCTTC	NA	TRBV6-1	12	NA	TRBJ1-2
CASSHSSGASEKLFF	TGTGCCAGCAGCCACTCATCGGGGGCGTCTGAAAAACTGTTTTTT	NA	TRBV6-1	15	many	TRBJ1-4
CATSGGGDGTDTQYF	TGTGCCACATCTGGGGGGGGGGACGGGACAGATACGCAGTATTTT	TRBD2	TRBV27	15	many	TRBJ2-3
CASSHRGRDNEQFF	TGTGCCAGCAGCCACAGGGGGCGCGACAATGAGCAGTTCTTC	TRBD1	TRBV5-5	14	many	TRBJ2-1
CASSEIASPLHF	TGTGCCAGCAGTGAGATCGCCTCACCCCTCCACTTT	NA	TRBV6-1	12	NA	TRBJ1-6
CSAFLAGVPDTQYF	TGCAGTGCTTTTCTAGCGGGAGTGCCAGATACGCAGTATTTT	TRBD2	TRBV20-1	14	many	TRBJ2-3
CATSDLGVGSRQETQYF	TGTGCCACCAGTGATTTAGGGGTGGGCAGCCGCCAAGAGACCCAGTACTTC	NA	TRBV24-1	17	NA	TRBJ2-5
CSARGGTAVNQPQHF	TGCAGTGCCAGGGGCGGGACGGCAGTCAATCAGCCCCAGCATTTT	NA	TRBV20-1	15	NA	TRBJ1-5
CASKDLGNTIYF	TGTGCCAGCAAAGACTTAGGGAACACCATATATTTT	NA	TRBV19	12	NA	TRBJ1-3
CASSMRRDTGELFF	TGTGCCAGCAGTATGCGGAGGGACACCGGGGAGCTGTTTTTT	NA	TRBV12-3/TRBV12-4	14	NA	TRBJ2-2
CASTSVDRGYEQYF	TGTGCCAGCACCTCCGTGGACAGGGGCTACGAGCAGTACTTC	TRBD1	TRBV7-9	14	many	TRBJ2-7
CSAREDRGPGYYF	TGCAGTGCTAGAGAGGACAGGGGGCCTGGGTACTACTTC	TRBD1	TRBV20-1	13	NA	TRBJ1-2
CASSLVAGTLSYEQYF	TGTGCCAGCAGCTTGGTAGCGGGAACCCTCTCCTACGAGCAGTACTTC	TRBD2	TRBV11-2	16	NA	TRBJ2-7
CATSAAQGDAYEQYF	TGTGCCACCAGTGCCGCTCAGGGGGACGCCTACGAGCAGTACTTC	TRBD1	TRBV24-1	15	many	TRBJ2-7
CASSALLFRGLNTEAFF	TGTGCCAGCTCAGCGCTCCTGTTCAGGGGATTGAACACTGAAGCTTTCTTT	NA	TRBV18	17	few	TRBJ1-1
CASRDSGAPLGPQHF	TGTGCCAGCAGGGACTCCGGGGCCCCATTAGGGCCCCAGCATTTT	NA	TRBV6-1	15	few	TRBJ1-5
CASSYDPAGTGGYNDQFF	TGTGCCAGCAGTTATGATCCCGCCGGGACAGGGGGCTACAATGACCAGTTCTTC	TRBD1	TRBV6-6	18	few	TRBJ2-1
CASSYWGLNTEAFF	TGTGCCAGCAGTTACTGGGGTCTGAACACTGAAGCTTTCTTT	NA	TRBV6-6	14	many	TRBJ1-1
CASSESEGTKNTGELFF	TGCGCCAGCAGTGAGTCGGAGGGCACCAAGAACACCGGGGAGCTGTTTTTT	NA	TRBV10-1	17	medium-sized	TRBJ2-2
CSASTRINYGYTF	TGCAGTGCTAGTACACGAATTAACTATGGATACACCTTC	NA	TRBV20-1	13	NA	TRBJ1-2
CASRPLSSYNEQFF	TGTGCCAGCCGCCCCCTTAGCTCCTACAATGAGCAGTTCTTC	NA	TRBV28	14	few	TRBJ2-1
CSARDMGNTEAFF	TGCAGTGCTAGAGATATGGGGAACACTGAAGCTTTCTTT	NA	TRBV20-1	13	many	TRBJ1-1
CASSTPERVRRNTEAFF	TGTGCCAGTAGTACCCCAGAAAGGGTTAGGAGGAACACTGAAGCTTTCTTT	NA	TRBV19	17	NA	TRBJ1-1
CSGPAGSSYNEQFF	TGCAGTGGCCCGGCAGGGAGCTCCTACAATGAGCAGTTCTTC	NA	TRBV20-1	14	many	TRBJ2-1
CASSLVPGGATGELFF	TGTGCCAGCAGCTTAGTCCCAGGGGGCGCAACCGGGGAGCTGTTTTTT	TRBD1	TRBV7-6	16	many	TRBJ2-2
CASSLEPDTQYF	TGTGCCAGCAGCTTAGAACCAGATACGCAGTATTTT	NA	TRBV11-2	12	many	TRBJ2-3
CASSFSSATQYF	TGTGCCAGCAGTTTTAGCTCCGCCACGCAGTATTTT	NA	TRBV28	12	few	TRBJ2-3
CAITPGQGNTEAFF	TGTGCCATCACCCCGGGACAGGGAAACACTGAAGCTTTCTTT	TRBD1	TRBV5-4	14	NA	TRBJ1-1
CASSSGIRGSQTQYF	TGTGCCAGCAGCTCAGGAATCAGGGGGAGTCAGACCCAGTATTTT	TRBD1	TRBV7-9	15	NA	TRBJ2-3
CASSPPPGASGSYEQYF	TGTGCCAGCAGCCCACCACCAGGGGCTAGCGGGAGCTACGAGCAGTACTTC	TRBD2	TRBV11-1	17	many	TRBJ2-7
CASSPLWVVGGRGYSPLHF	TGTGCCAGCAGCCCCCTTTGGGTGGTTGGGGGTCGGGGATATTCACCCCTCCACTTT	NA	TRBV11-2	19	many	TRBJ1-6
CSVVWIHDYEQYF	TGCAGCGTTGTGTGGATCCACGACTACGAGCAGTACTTC	NA	TRBV29-1	13	many	TRBJ2-7
CATSRGGDREAFF	TGTGCCACCAGCAGGGGCGGGGACAGGGAAGCTTTCTTT	TRBD1	TRBV15	13	many	TRBJ1-1
CASSEMSRGTQYF	TGTGCCAGCAGTGAGATGAGCCGGGGTACCCAGTACTTC	NA	TRBV2	13	many	TRBJ2-5
CASSYSRGGYGYTF	TGTGCCAGCAGTTACTCGAGGGGGGGCTATGGCTACACCTTC	NA	TRBV6-5	14	many	TRBJ1-2